These 11 T cell receptor beta chains were sequenced from one sample in a study of cytomegalovirus exposure and HLA in healthy donors. Only in-frame clones appear in the TCRdb table, and some are missing; sequencing was by immunoSEQ multiplex PCR. The table has over 80,000 clones, 85% seen once; the top ten hold 20% to 25%. Sequencing was done on a sample of PBMCs. All receptors derive from a man in his late teens or twenties in good health and CMV-seropositive.

On this clone itself: Other DNA sequences in this sample translate to the same CDR3. The V gene is TRBV28, the J gene TRBJ1-5; TRBD1 is a possible D gene (6 bases). CDR3 length: 14 amino acids. The V gene's germline CDR1 is MDHEN and CDR2 SYDVKM. V was pared by 3 bases and J by 0 bases, with 6 bases between. The CDR3 loop reads CASSFRGSNQPQHF. CDR3 coding DNA: TGTGCCAGCAGTTTCAGGGGTAGCAATCAGCCCCAGCATTTT.

In this sample, this clone turned up once. The CDR3, as DNA: TGTGCCAGCAGCTTATCCCTAGCGGAGAGCTCCTACAATGAGCAGTTCTTC. This translates into CASSLSLAESSYNEQFF. This rearrangement joins TRBV7-6 to TRBJ2-1; TRBD2 agrees at 7 bases. This CDR3 has 17 amino acids. Germline assignment: CDR1 SGHVS and CDR2 FNYEAQ. V shed 2 bases and J 0 bases; nucleotides not matched to a gene: 7.

V and J are TRBV5-6 and TRBJ2-5, with a possible D match to TRBD1 (6 bases). Germline assignment: CDR1 SGHDT and CDR2 YYEEEE. Trimming took off 4 bases at V and 1 base at J, with 11 bases between the two ends. This CDR3 is 14 amino acids long. The CDR3 nucleotides are TGTGCCAGCAGCCAGGGACACACCCAAGAGACCCAGTACTTC. Translating it yields CASSQGHTQETQYF. Filled out from reference TRBV5-6 and TRBJ2-5, the complete variable domain reads DAGVTQSPTHLIKTRGQQVTLRCSPKSGHDTVSWYQQALGQGPQFIFQYYEEEERQRGNFPDRFSGHQFPNYSSELNVNALLLGDSALYLCASSQGHTQETQYFGPGTRLLVL.

J is TRBJ2-7 and V is TRBV7-6; TRBD2 matches at 8 bases. Looked up from germline, CDR1 is SGHVS and CDR2 is FNYEAQ. V shed 1 base and J 1 base; nucleotides not matched to a gene: 6. The CDR3 loop spans 16 amino acids. The CDR3: CASSLGSGSSSYEQYF. For the CDR3, the DNA is TGTGCCAGCAGCTTAGGAAGCGGGAGCTCGTCCTACGAGCAGTACTTC.

This clone came up a few times. The CDR3: CSVHRGDTEAFF. Here the CDR3 DNA reads TGCAGCGTGCACAGGGGAGACACTGAAGCTTTCTTT. This chain uses TRBV29-1 with TRBJ1-1, with TRBD1 matching over 7 bases. This CDR3 contains 12 residues. The V segment lost 6 bases and the J segment 3 bases; nucleotides outside the gene matches: 4. From germline, CDR1 is SQVTM and CDR2 ANQGSEA.

The chain uses TRBV13 and TRBJ2-3, with TRBD2 as a possible D gene (6 bases). CDR1 is PRHDT and CDR2 is FYEKMQ in the germline V gene (reference sequence). The CDR3 has 15 residues. The ends were cut back, 0 bases at V and 5 bases at J, with 12 bases in the middle. The CDR3 coding sequence is TGTGCCAGCAGCTTAGGCACGGGAGCCAAAGATACGCAGTATTTT. It specifies CASSLGTGAKDTQYF.

This clone was recorded at least ten times. Within the sample, other DNA sequences also encode this same CDR3. The rearrangement links TRBV19 to TRBJ1-5; 8 bases align to TRBD1. Germline CDR1 reads LNHDA; CDR2 reads SQIVND (reference sequence). Trimming at V came to 3 bases and at J to 2 bases, leaving 3 bases not matched to a gene. This CDR3 has 15 residues. The CDR3 sequence: CASSIGQGGNQPQHF. In DNA form, the CDR3 reads TGTGCCAGTAGTATTGGACAGGGAGGCAATCAGCCCCAGCATTTT.

V usage is TRBV10-3 and J usage is TRBJ2-2, with 8 bases fitting TRBD1. Germline CDR1 ENHRY, CDR2 SYGVKD. The CDR3 sequence is 14 residues long. The ends lost 6 bases at V and 1 base at J; junction bases unmatched: 1. The CDR3 here is CAISGTGNTGELFF. CDR3 DNA: TGTGCCATCAGCGGGACAGGGAACACCGGGGAGCTGTTTTTT.

This clone was observed a single time. J is TRBJ1-5 and V is TRBV28; tentative D call: TRBD1 (5 bases). Trimming left V 2 bases short and J 3 bases short, with 8 bases between. CDR1 and CDR2 from the germline V gene are MDHEN and SYDVKM. The CDR3 has 14 amino acids. The CDR3 loop reads CASSLGGANQPQHF. CDR3 nucleotide sequence: TGTGCCAGCAGTTTAGGCGGGGCCAATCAGCCCCAGCATTTT. Supplemented by reference TRBV28 and TRBJ1-5, the full variable domain reads DVKVTQSSRYLVKRTGEKVFLECVQDMDHENMFWYRQDPGLGLRLIYFSYDVKMKEKGDIPEGYSVSREKKERFSLILESASTNQTSMYLCASSLGGANQPQHFGDGTRLSIL.

This rearrangement joins TRBV6-1 to TRBJ2-1, with 11 positions matching TRBD2. The CDR3 consists of 16 residues. V trimming: 2 bases; J trimming: 3 bases; junction bases outside the gene matches: 3. In germline, CDR1 is MNHNS, CDR2 SASEGT. CDR3 residues: CASSEKLAGVYNEQFF. CDR3 bases: TGTGCCAGCAGTGAAAAACTAGCGGGAGTCTACAATGAGCAGTTCTTC.

CDR3 nucleotides: TGCGCCAGCAGTGACGGGACTGAAACCGGGGAGCTGTTTTTT. It specifies CASSDGTETGELFF. This sequence joins TRBV10-1 and TRBJ2-2; tentative D call: TRBD2 (6 bases). V lost 3 bases to trimming and J lost 5 bases, with 10 bases between them. Germline CDR1 is WNHNN and CDR2 is SYGVQD (reference sequence). CDR3 length: 14 amino acids.